This T cell receptor beta chain emerged from a study of OX40 agonist ivuxolimab in advanced cancers. Some background on the complete study: Ivuxolimab was an agonistic, fully human IgG2 monoclonal antibody directed against OX40 (CD134), a costimulatory receptor. Intravenous ivuxolimab was administered to patients every 2 weeks at six dose levels: 0.01, 0.1, 0.3, 1.5, 3 and 10 mg/kg. Among the roughly 50 dose-escalation patients, 19 had hepatocellular carcinoma, about 15 melanoma, 9 renal cell carcinoma and 9 head and neck cancer. The dose-escalation cohort was roughly 87% male with a mean age of roughly 60 years, ranging from roughly 20 to 80. Prior anti-PD-1, anti-PD-L1 or anti-CTLA-4 therapy was permitted, and less than 45% of dose-escalation patients had received checkpoint inhibitors. Partial responses occurred in three dose-escalation patients, of whom one had hepatocellular carcinoma and two had cutaneous melanoma. The point of sequencing TCRbeta in the periphery was to test whether ivuxolimab changed TCR sequence diversity and drove clonal T-cell expansion. The paper describes the monotherapy dose-escalation part (N = 52 patients) of the phase I trial of ivuxolimab. The research as a whole found: At doses from 0.1 to 3.0 mg/kg, clonal expansion was seen in both CD4+ and CD8+ blood T cells between baseline and week 6. In the 0.1-3.0 mg/kg groups, partial responders were among the patients with the lowest normalized peripheral clonal expansion, particularly in CD8+ T cells. On average, CD8+ T cells showed more expanded clones than CD4+ T cells after ivuxolimab. Antigen specificity was not determined for the clonally expanded peripheral T cells. Low levels of normalized T-cell clonal expansion were also seen in some nonresponding patients.

To sequence the TCRbeta CDR3 region, genomic DNA was isolated from the sorted cells. The immunoSEQ Assay was used for sequencing of TCRbeta CDR3 regions. As stored in TCRdb, this immuneACCESS dataset retains in-frame rearrangements with V and J assigned. A fraction of the clones does not appear; measured against another copy, unresolved V genes explain less than half of the discrepancy, and the remainder lacks a known reason. The sample contains 37,000 or so clones, roughly 82% of them found a single time. The biggest ten clones account for under 2% of the sample. Patients with a history of autoimmune disease or receiving systemic immunosuppression were excluded from the trial. Peripheral blood for TCR sequencing was collected from all dose cohorts at baseline, on cycle 4 day 1, and on cycle 7 day 1. The samples were taken from a phase I, first-in-human, multicenter, open-label dose-escalation trial of ivuxolimab. Adults with locally advanced or metastatic melanoma, renal cell carcinoma, hepatocellular carcinoma or head and neck squamous cell carcinoma were enrolled in the trial. CD4+ and CD8+ T cells were sorted separately from peripheral blood before TCR sequencing.

Note on this clone: Its antigen is not yet known. Qualities for individual bases were not recorded, and no much larger clone is one base off.

The sample consisted of CD4+ or CD8+ T cells sorted from blood, taken in a trial of the OX40 agonist ivuxolimab. The TCR sequence derives from an adult with an advanced solid tumor such as melanoma, head and neck, liver or kidney cancer.

The CDR3 corresponds to CASSDPAGGLYNEQFF. In nucleotides, the sequence is TGTGCCAGCAGTGATCCCGCAGGGGGCCTATACAATGAGCAGTTCTTC. This chain is built from TRBV25-1 and TRBJ2-1; the central 8 bases match TRBD1. The germline V gene supplies CDR1 MGHDK and CDR2 SYGVNS. Taken from cysteine to phenylalanine, the CDR3 has 16 residues. The retained sequence is limited to the CDR3, 48 bases, with the frame set at the first base. V has 3 bases trimmed and J has 4 bases trimmed; junction bases matching no gene number 8.